This T cell receptor (beta chain) was documented in a study of human T cells and chemical hapten exposure. Whole-study context: Patients, mostly women, had alopecia areata, alopecia totalis or alopecia universalis. Findings of the study overall: Donor immune responses may differ from healthy people's, since all donors had alopecia.

TCRdb ran MiXCR on the RACE reads and lists one entry per CDR3 protein. Of roughly 150,000 distinct CDR3 sequences listed, approximately 12% were seen once; the top ten hold under 1.5%. CDR3 length: 14 amino acids. V trimming: 2 bases; J trimming: 5 bases; junction bases outside the gene matches: 4. Looked up from germline, CDR1 is SGHTA and CDR2 is FQGTGA. This clonotype occurred many times. Its antigen is as yet unknown. This sample's time point: patch test 2, 6 weeks after DPC sensitization. Sample treatment: therapeutic diphenylcyclopropenone sensitization with weekly scalp DPC. The genes are TRBV7-3 and TRBJ2-5; 8 positions match TRBD2. The sample consisted of whole blood, taken in connection with sensitization to the hapten diphenylcyclopropenone (DPC). The receptor was isolated from a woman in her fifties or sixties with alopecia areata. Some clones in this sample may be carry-over from other donors' samples. The CDR3 protein is CASSLAGGGETQYF. CDR3 bases: TGTGCCAGCAGCTTAGCGGGAGGCGGGGAGACCCAGTACTTC. The variable domain in full, with the rest retrieved from reference TRBV7-3 and TRBJ2-5, is GAGVSQTPSNKVTEKGKYVELRCDPISGHTALYWYRQSLGQGPEFLIYFQGTGAADDSGLPNDRFFAVRPEGSVSTLKIQRTERGDSAVYLCASSLAGGGETQYFGPGTRLLVL.